This T cell receptor beta chain stems from a study of blood T cell repertoires in COVID-19. Study context: From T cells, B-cell-depleted T cells, or PBMCs came the material, which was cDNA or gDNA.

As originally analysed: Reference gene primer amplification gave nucleated cell count estimates. The assay was immunoSEQ multiplex PCR, and TCRdb's table has in-frame clones only and misses some. The V and J calls and the clone size are those of that table, but D and trimming were determined from the DNA. The data show roughly 210,000 clones, roughly 84% seen once. Cohort assignment relied on participant-reported clinical history. Germline V gene data show CDR1 as SGHAT and CDR2 as FQNNGV. The ends were cut back, 3 bases at V and 2 bases at J, with 10 bases in the middle. CDR3 length equals 14 residues.

This chain joins TRBV11-2 and TRBJ2-5; D possibly corresponds to TRBD2 (6 bases). Sample: PBMCs or T cells enriched from blood (not recorded which). The sequence was collected from a man aged 25-45 years in a cohort exposed to, infected with or recovered from COVID-19 (not recorded which). CDR3 coding DNA: TGTGCCAGCAGCTTTTACGGGGGACAAGAGACCCAGTACTTC. Encoded protein: CASSFYGGQETQYF.